This TCR beta chain was sequenced in a study of PD-1 blockade in classical Hodgkin lymphoma. Findings of the study overall: CD4+ TCR diversity, unlike CD8+, climbed significantly by C4D1.

TCRdb's copy holds only in-frame clones and misses some; the assay was immunoSEQ multiplex PCR. Of 27,000 or so clones listed, roughly 80% are singletons. With respect to this clone: Antigen specificity is unknown.

The CDR3 contains 20 residues. Brentuximab vedotin exposure varied, and every patient relapsed after autologous stem cell transplantation. The CD4+ T cells used were purified from thawed PBMCs through magnetic negative selection. This TCR was sampled from a human donor with classical Hodgkin lymphoma. The J gene is TRBJ2-2, the V gene TRBV21-1; the D call in the table, TRBD2, was not verified against the DNA. TRBV21-1 is given as a pseudogene. The specimen comprised CD4+ T cells from blood, sampled at baseline. For the CDR3, the DNA is TGTGCCAGCAGTCGCCGGGGGGACACCGAAGGTTTACCGAACACCGGGGAGCTGTTTTTT. Its protein is CASSRRGDTEGLPNTGELFF.